This T cell receptor beta chain stems from a study of blood T cell repertoires in COVID-19. Study at large: Spain, Italy and the United States supplied samples that represented acute and convalescent COVID-19. The analysed material was cDNA or gDNA that came from T cells, B-cell-depleted T cells, or PBMCs.

Under the authors' procedure: Estimation of nucleated cell counts was performed using reference gene primer amplification. Method: immunoSEQ multiplex PCR; TCRdb's copy keeps in-frame clones and lacks some. V and J calls and clone size are copied from that table; D and trimming were computed from the DNA. The sample lists some 66,000 clones, approximately 82% occurring once. The CDR3 is 14 residues long. V lost 4 bases and J 1 base, leaving 7 bases between the germline ends. Germline V gene sequence: CDR1 LNHDA, CDR2 SQIVND (reference sequence). The chain links TRBV19 to TRBJ2-2, with D perhaps matching TRBD1 (5 bases). The receptor comes from a man in his sixties with acute or convalescent COVID-19. The sample was peripheral blood. The CDR3 DNA reads TGTGCCAGTAGTACCGACAGGAACACCGGGGAGCTGTTTTTT. Protein product: CASSTDRNTGELFF.